The rows below give T cell receptor beta chains drawn from one sample of a study of blood T cell repertoires in COVID-19. Measured with immunoSEQ multiplex PCR; TCRdb has only the in-frame clones, and not every one. The sample contains some 40,000 clones, about 89% of which appear only once. Sequencing input: peripheral blood. The origin of the receptors is a woman aged 25-40 years in a cohort sampled during active COVID-19. CDR3s include the opening cysteine and the closing phenylalanine or tryptophan. D genes are given only for firm matches. Clone size is not always given. Where it is, it says once, few, many or a class for expanded clones.

CDR3 DNA	CDR3 protein	CDR3 length	D gene	clone size	V gene	J gene
TGCAGCGTTATTTTAGGGGGCGACTATGGCTACACCTTC	CSVILGGDYGYTF	13	TRBD1	-	TRBV29-1	TRBJ1-2
TGTGCCAGCAGTTCCGGGACAGGGGCCTTTAACTATGGCTACACCTTC	CASSSGTGAFNYGYTF	16	TRBD1	-	TRBV2	TRBJ1-2
TGTGCCAGCAGCTTGGGACGGGAGGGGAACATTCAGTACTTC	CASSLGREGNIQYF	14	TRBD2	-	TRBV5-6	TRBJ2-4
TGTGCCAGCATCCCGACTAGCGGGAGGCAGGATACGCAGTATTTT	CASIPTSGRQDTQYF	15	TRBD2	-	TRBV7-9	TRBJ2-3
TGTGCCAGCAGCCAACAGACAGGGGTGAATTCACCCCTCCACTTT	CASSQQTGVNSPLHF	15	TRBD1	-	TRBV3-1/TRBV3-2	TRBJ1-6
TGTGCCATCAGTGAGTCTGGAGCTAACTATGGCTACACCTTC	CAISESGANYGYTF	14	-	-	TRBV10-3	TRBJ1-2
TGCAGCGTTGAACGGTTCCACAGGAACACTGAAGCTTTCTTT	CSVERFHRNTEAFF	14	-	-	TRBV29-1	TRBJ1-1
TGCAGCGCTTGGGACAGTTACGAGCAGTACTTC	CSAWDSYEQYF	11	TRBD1	-	TRBV29-1	TRBJ2-7
TGTGCCAGCAGTGGTCAGGGGCGATCCTATAACGAGCAGTACTTC	CASSGQGRSYNEQYF	15	-	-	TRBV2	TRBJ2-7
TGTGCCAGCAGCTTACGGACTAGCGGCACAGATACGCAGTATTTT	CASSLRTSGTDTQYF	15	TRBD2	-	TRBV9	TRBJ2-3
TGTGCCAGCAGCCGGAAGGGGGCGCACAATCAGCCCCAGCATTTT	CASSRKGAHNQPQHF	15	TRBD1	-	TRBV2	TRBJ1-5
TGTGCCAGCAGCTTGGAAACAGGTAAAGCTTTCTTT	CASSLETGKAFF	12	-	-	TRBV7-9	TRBJ1-1
TGTGCCAGCAGCTTCTCCTATGAGCAGTTCTTC	CASSFSYEQFF	11	-	-	TRBV7-3	TRBJ2-1
TGTGCCAGTAACATAAATGCTTTGGAGGGTGGAGTAGCTTTCTTT	CASNINALEGGVAFF	15	-	-	TRBV19	TRBJ1-1
TGTGCCAGCAGTTCTAAGCGGCTTCCCGAGCTGTTTTTT	CASSSKRLPELFF	13	-	once	TRBV5-6	TRBJ2-2
TGTGCCAGCAGTTCCCCTGGAGTAGCGGGACTCAACGAGCAGTACTTC	CASSSPGVAGLNEQYF	16	TRBD2	-	TRBV27	TRBJ2-7
TGTGCCAGCGAACCCTCTAGCGGTTCCTACAATGAGCAGTTCTTC	CASEPSSGSYNEQFF	15	TRBD2	-	TRBV9	TRBJ2-1
TGCGCCAGCAGAGACAGGGGATGGAAAGAGACCCAGTACTTC	CASRDRGWKETQYF	14	TRBD1	-	TRBV10-2	TRBJ2-5
TGCGCCAGCAGCTGGGGACATAGCTCCTACAATGAGCAGTTCTTC	CASSWGHSSYNEQFF	15	-	-	TRBV5-1	TRBJ2-1
TGTGCCAGCAGCTTCACTCGGGGACAGCCCTATAATTCACCCCTCCACTTT	CASSFTRGQPYNSPLHF	17	TRBD1	once	TRBV5-8	TRBJ1-6
TGTGCCAGCTCGCCGACTCCTGCAACTAATGAAAAACTGTTTTTT	CASSPTPATNEKLFF	15	-	-	TRBV2	TRBJ1-4
TGTGCCAGCGGGGGACTAGCGGTCCGTTCGGAGCTGTTTTTT	CASGGLAVRSELFF	14	TRBD2	-	TRBV27	TRBJ2-2
TGTGCCCAGGGGCCCAGGACGAGGGAAAAACTGTTTTTT	CAQGPRTREKLFF	13	-	-	TRBV30	TRBJ1-4
TGCGCCAGCAGCCCCCGGGACTTTTCCTACGAGCAGTACTTC	CASSPRDFSYEQYF	14	-	-	TRBV5-1	TRBJ2-7
TGTGCCAGCAGCCAGGACAGGGGGGGCACCGGGGAGCTGTTTTTT	CASSQDRGGTGELFF	15	TRBD1	-	TRBV28	TRBJ2-2
TGTGCCAGCAGTTTAAGCAGGGTAGGAGGCTACACCTTC	CASSLSRVGGYTF	13	-	-	TRBV12-3/TRBV12-4	TRBJ1-2
TGTGCCAGCAACCAGAGGGACAGGGGGCGCGGCTACACCTTC	CASNQRDRGRGYTF	14	TRBD1	-	TRBV6-6	TRBJ1-2
TGTGCCAGCAGCCGAGGACGGAAAGGAGGGAAATACGAGCAGTACTTC	CASSRGRKGGKYEQYF	16	-	-	TRBV3-1/TRBV3-2	TRBJ2-7
TGTGCCAGCAGCTTAGCGGTCGGTGATAATGAAAAACTGTTTTTT	CASSLAVGDNEKLFF	15	-	-	TRBV7-8	TRBJ1-4
TGTGCCAGCAGTTTATCCGGGAGTCAGCCCCAGCATTTT	CASSLSGSQPQHF	13	-	-	TRBV12-3/TRBV12-4	TRBJ1-5
TGTGCCAGCAGTATTGGGGAGGGGACGGTTTATGGCTACACCTTC	CASSIGEGTVYGYTF	15	-	-	TRBV28	TRBJ1-2
TGTGCCACCAGTACACAGGGAGACACTGAAGCTTTCTTT	CATSTQGDTEAFF	13	-	-	TRBV15	TRBJ1-1
TGTGCCAGCACCCCCGGGGGGGTAGGGAACACTGAAGCTTTCTTT	CASTPGGVGNTEAFF	15	-	-	TRBV6-2/TRBV6-3	TRBJ1-1
TGTGCCAGCAGCTTCAGGACAGGGGTCTACGAGCAGTACTTC	CASSFRTGVYEQYF	14	TRBD1	-	TRBV13	TRBJ2-7